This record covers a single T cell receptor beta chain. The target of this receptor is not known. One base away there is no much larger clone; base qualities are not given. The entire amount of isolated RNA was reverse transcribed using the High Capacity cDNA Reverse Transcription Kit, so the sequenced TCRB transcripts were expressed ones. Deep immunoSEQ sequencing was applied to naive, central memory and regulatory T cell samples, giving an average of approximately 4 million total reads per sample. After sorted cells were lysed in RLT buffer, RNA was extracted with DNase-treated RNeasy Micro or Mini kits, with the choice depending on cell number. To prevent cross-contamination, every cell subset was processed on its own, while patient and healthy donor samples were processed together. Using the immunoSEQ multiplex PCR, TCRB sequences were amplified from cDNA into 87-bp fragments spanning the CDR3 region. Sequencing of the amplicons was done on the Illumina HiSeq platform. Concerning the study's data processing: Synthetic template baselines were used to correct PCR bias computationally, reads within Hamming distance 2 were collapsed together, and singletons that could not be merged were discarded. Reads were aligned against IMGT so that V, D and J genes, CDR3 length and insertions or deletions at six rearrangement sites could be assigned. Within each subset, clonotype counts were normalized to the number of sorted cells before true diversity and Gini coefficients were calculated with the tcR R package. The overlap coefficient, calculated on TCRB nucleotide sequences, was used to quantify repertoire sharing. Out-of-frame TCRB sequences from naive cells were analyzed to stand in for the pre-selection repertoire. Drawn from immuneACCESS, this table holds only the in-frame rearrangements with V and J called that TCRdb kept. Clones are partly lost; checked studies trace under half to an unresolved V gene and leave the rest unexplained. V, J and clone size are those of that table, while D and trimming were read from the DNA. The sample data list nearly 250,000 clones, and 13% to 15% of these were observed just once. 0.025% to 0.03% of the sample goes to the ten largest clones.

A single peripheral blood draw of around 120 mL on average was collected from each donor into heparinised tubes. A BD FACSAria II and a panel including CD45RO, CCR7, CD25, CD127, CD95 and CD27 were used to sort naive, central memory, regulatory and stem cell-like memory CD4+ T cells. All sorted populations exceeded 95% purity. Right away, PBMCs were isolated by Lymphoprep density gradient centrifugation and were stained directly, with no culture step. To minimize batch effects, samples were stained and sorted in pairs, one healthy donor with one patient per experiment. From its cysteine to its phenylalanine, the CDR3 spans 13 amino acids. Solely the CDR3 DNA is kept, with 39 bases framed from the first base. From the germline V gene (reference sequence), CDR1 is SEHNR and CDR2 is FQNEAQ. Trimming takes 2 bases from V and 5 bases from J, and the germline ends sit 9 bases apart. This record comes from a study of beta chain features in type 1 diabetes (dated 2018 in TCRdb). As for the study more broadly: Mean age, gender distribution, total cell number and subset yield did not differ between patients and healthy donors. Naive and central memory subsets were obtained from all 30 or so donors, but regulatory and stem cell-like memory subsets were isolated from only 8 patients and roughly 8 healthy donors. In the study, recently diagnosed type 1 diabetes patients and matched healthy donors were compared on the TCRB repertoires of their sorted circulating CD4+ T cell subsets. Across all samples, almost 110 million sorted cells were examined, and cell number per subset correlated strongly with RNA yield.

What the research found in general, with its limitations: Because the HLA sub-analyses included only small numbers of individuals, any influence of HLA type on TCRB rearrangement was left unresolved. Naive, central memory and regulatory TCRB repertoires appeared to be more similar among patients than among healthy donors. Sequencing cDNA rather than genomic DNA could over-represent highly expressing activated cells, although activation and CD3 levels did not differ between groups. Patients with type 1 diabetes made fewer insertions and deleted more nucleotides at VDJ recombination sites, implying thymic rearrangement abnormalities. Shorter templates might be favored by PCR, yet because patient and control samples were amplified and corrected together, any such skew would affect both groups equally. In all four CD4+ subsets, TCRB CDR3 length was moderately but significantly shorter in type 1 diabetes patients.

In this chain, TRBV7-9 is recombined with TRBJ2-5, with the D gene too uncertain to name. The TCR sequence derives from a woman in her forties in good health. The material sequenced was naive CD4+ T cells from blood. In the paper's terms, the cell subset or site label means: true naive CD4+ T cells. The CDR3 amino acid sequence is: CASSLMAAETQYF. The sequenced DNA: TGTGCCAGCAGCTTAATGGCGGCGGAGACCCAGTACTTC.